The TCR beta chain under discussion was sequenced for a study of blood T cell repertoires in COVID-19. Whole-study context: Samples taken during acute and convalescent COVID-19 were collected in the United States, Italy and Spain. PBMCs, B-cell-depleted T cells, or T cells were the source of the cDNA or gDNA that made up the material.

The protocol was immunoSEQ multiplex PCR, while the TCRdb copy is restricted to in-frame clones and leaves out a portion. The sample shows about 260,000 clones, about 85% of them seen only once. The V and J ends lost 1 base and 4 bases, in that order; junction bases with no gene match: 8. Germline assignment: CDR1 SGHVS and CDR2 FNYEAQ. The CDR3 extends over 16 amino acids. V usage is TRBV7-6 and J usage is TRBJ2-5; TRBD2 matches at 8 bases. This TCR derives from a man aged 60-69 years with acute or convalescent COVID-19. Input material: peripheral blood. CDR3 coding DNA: TGTGCCAGCAGCTTAGAAGCGGGAGCATCGGGAGAGACCCAGTACTTC. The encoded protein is CASSLEAGASGETQYF.